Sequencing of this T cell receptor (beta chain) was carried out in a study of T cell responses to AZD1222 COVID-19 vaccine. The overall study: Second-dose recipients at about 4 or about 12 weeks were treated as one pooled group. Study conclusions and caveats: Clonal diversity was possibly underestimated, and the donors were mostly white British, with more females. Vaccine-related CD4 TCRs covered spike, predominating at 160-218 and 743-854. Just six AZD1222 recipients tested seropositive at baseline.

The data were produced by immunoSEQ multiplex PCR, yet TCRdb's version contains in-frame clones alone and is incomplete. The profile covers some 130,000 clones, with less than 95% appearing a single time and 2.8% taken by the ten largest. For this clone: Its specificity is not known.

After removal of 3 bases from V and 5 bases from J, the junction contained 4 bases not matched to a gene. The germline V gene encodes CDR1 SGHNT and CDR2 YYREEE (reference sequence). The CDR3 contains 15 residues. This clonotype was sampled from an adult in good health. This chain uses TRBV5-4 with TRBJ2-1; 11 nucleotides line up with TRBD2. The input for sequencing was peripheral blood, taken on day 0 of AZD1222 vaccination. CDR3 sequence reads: CASSSSGRKHNEQFF. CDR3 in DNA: TGTGCCAGCAGCTCTAGCGGGAGGAAGCACAATGAGCAGTTCTTC.